Shown below are 32 T cell receptor beta chains from a single sample sequenced in a study of blood T cell repertoires in COVID-19. Using immunoSEQ multiplex PCR, the repertoire was profiled, and TCRdb retains in-frame clones only, with some absent. The table records about 110,000 clones, roughly four fifths of them present only once. The source material was peripheral blood. Receptors were obtained from a woman aged 60 to 75 with acute or convalescent COVID-19.

The chain recombines TRBV5-4 with TRBJ2-5, with D possibly matching TRBD2 (6 bases). This CDR3 region has 16 residues. Germline CDR1 SGHNT, CDR2 YYREEE (reference sequence). V lost 5 bases, J lost 3 bases, and 20 bases lay in between. The CDR3 DNA is TGTGCCAGCAGTTTCGGAGGGGCTAGAGTGAAAGAGACCCAGTACTTC. Translation: CASSFGGARVKETQYF.

The chain joins TRBV18 to TRBJ1-3; TRBD1 matches at 7 bases. Germline trimming cut 0 bases from V and 5 bases from J; bases unmatched to any gene: 4. The germline V gene has CDR1 KGHSH and CDR2 LQKENI. The CDR3 consists of 15 residues. The CDR3 region is CASSPPGGQRNTIYF. In nucleotides, the CDR3 is TGTGCCAGCTCACCACCGGGGGGACAGAGAAACACCATATATTTT.

The J gene is TRBJ2-5, the V gene TRBV20-1, with TRBD2 matching over 7 bases. The CDR3 loop spans 14 amino acids. After removal of 3 bases from V and 5 bases from J, the junction contained 9 bases not matched to a gene. CDR1 DFQATT and CDR2 SNEGSKA come from the germline V gene (reference sequence). The CDR3 DNA sequence: TGCAGTGCTAGTCAACGGGACTACCTGGAGACCCAGTACTTC. It yields the protein CSASQRDYLETQYF.

This rearrangement joins TRBV18 to TRBJ2-5, with 7 bases lining up with TRBD2. The V segment lost 3 bases and the J segment 2 bases; nucleotides outside the gene matches: 6. The germline CDR1 and CDR2 sequences are KGHSH and LQKENI. This CDR3 is 15 amino acids long. The CDR3: CASSPRTSWQETQYF. The CDR3 nucleotides read TGTGCCAGCTCACCCAGGACTAGTTGGCAAGAGACCCAGTACTTC.

There are a few counts of this clone. The V and J genes are TRBV28 and TRBJ1-2; the D is unclear. Per germline, CDR1 MDHEN and CDR2 SYDVKM. The CDR3 loop spans 11 amino acids. Trimming shortened V by 6 bases and J by 9 bases, and 11 bases separated the two germline ends. In DNA, the CDR3 is TGTGCCAGCAGCTCACTAACCCGCTACACCTTC. Translation gives CASSSLTRYTF.

The chain carries TRBV4-3 and TRBJ1-3; D unresolved. V was clipped by 1 base and J by 0 bases, with 7 bases between them. The CDR3 consists of 15 residues. From germline, CDR1 is LGHNA and CDR2 YSLEER. The CDR3 coding sequence is TGCGCCAGCAGCCAAGTAGCCCGCTCTGGAAACACCATATATTTT. Its translation is CASSQVARSGNTIYF.

The genes are TRBV19 and TRBJ2-1, with 11 bases fitting TRBD1. Germline assignment: CDR1 LNHDA and CDR2 SQIVND (reference sequence). This CDR3 contains 17 residues. The J segment lost 3 bases and the V segment lost 0 bases, leaving 4 bases of the junction unmatched. CDR3 in amino acids: CASSIDLGTGGYNEQFF. DNA for the CDR3: TGTGCCAGTAGTATAGATCTCGGGACAGGGGGCTACAATGAGCAGTTCTTC.

The genes are TRBV5-4 and TRBJ1-1; unclear D gene. The CDR3 length is 13 residues. V gave up 4 bases and J gave up 2 bases, with 9 bases separating them. CDR1 and CDR2 (germline): SGHNT, YYREEE (reference sequence). The CDR3 DNA is TGTGCCAGCAGCCGGGAGCCAAACACTGAAGCTTTCTTT. Translating gives CASSREPNTEAFF.

CDR3 loop: CASRGTEIRRTTEAFF. CDR3 nucleotide sequence: TGTGCCAGCAGGGGGACAGAGATACGACGGACCACTGAAGCTTTCTTT. V and J are TRBV5-6 and TRBJ1-1, with 7 positions matching TRBD1. Germline values: CDR1 SGHDT, CDR2 YYEEEE. V shed 5 bases and J 4 bases; nucleotides not matched to a gene: 14. The CDR3 is 16 amino acids. Variable domain in full (rest from reference TRBV5-6 and TRBJ1-1): DAGVTQSPTHLIKTRGQQVTLRCSPKSGHDTVSWYQQALGQGPQFIFQYYEEEERQRGNFPDRFSGHQFPNYSSELNVNALLLGDSALYLCASRGTEIRRTTEAFFGQGTRLTVV.

This chain's CDR3 is CASRARQAINEKLFF. In DNA, the CDR3 is TGTGCCAGCAGAGCAAGACAGGCGATAAATGAAAAACTGTTTTTT. The V gene is TRBV27, the J gene TRBJ1-4, with D possibly TRBD1 on 6 matching bases. This CDR3 is built from 15 residues. V dropped 6 bases and J dropped 5 bases, with 16 bases sitting between them. The germline V gene has CDR1 MNHEY and CDR2 SMNVEV (reference sequence). The full variable domain, rest sourced from reference TRBV27 and TRBJ1-4, is EAQVTQNPRYLITVTGKKLTVTCSQNMNHEYMSWYRQDPGLGLRQIYYSMNVEVTDKGDVPEGYKVSRKEKRNFPLILESPSPNQTSLYFCASRARQAINEKLFFGSGTQLSVL.

The genes are TRBV3-1 (or the pseudogene TRBV3-2) and TRBJ1-2, with D hard to call. Germline values: CDR1 LGHDT, CDR2 YNNKEL (reference sequence). V was pared by 0 bases and J by 4 bases, with 12 bases between. This CDR3 region has 15 residues. The DNA of the CDR3 is TGTGCCAGCAGCCAAGACCTCCGGGGAATCTATGGCTACACCTTC. Its translation: CASSQDLRGIYGYTF.

The genes are TRBV19 and TRBJ2-1; 8 bases agree with TRBD1. This CDR3 is 16 amino acids long. Germline V gene lookup returns CDR1 LNHDA and CDR2 SQIVND (reference sequence). The ends lost 5 bases at V and 4 bases at J; junction bases unmatched: 10. The CDR3 spells CASSLFSGQAYNEQFF. DNA of the CDR3: TGTGCCAGTAGTTTATTCTCGGGACAGGCATACAATGAGCAGTTCTTC.

The V call is TRBV11-3, the J call TRBJ2-3; the D is unclear. The V end lost 5 bases, the J end lost 4 bases, and 10 bases lay between the germline ends. The CDR3 is made up of 13 amino acids. Germline values: CDR1 SGHNT, CDR2 YENEEA. The DNA for the CDR3 is TGTGCCAGCAGCAAAGAATCGGCAGATACGCAGTATTTT. Its translation: CASSKESADTQYF.

The V and J genes are TRBV30 and TRBJ1-2; D gene uncertain. From germline, CDR1 is GTSNPN and CDR2 SVGIG (reference sequence). V gave up 0 bases and J gave up 6 bases, with 14 bases separating them. This CDR3 has 14 residues. CDR3 protein: CAWSVRFTEDGYTF. CDR3 bases: TGTGCCTGGAGTGTTCGATTTACCGAGGATGGCTACACCTTC.

This clone turned up a few times. V is TRBV2 and J is TRBJ1-2; D is perhaps TRBD1 (6 bases). The V gene lost 3 bases and the J gene lost 3 bases, with 14 bases spanning the gap. Germline V gene sequence: CDR1 SNHLY, CDR2 FYNNEI. CDR3 length equals 15 residues. The CDR3 coding sequence is TGTGCCAGCAGTGATCGGACAGTTTGGGACTATGGCTACACCTTC. This translates into CASSDRTVWDYGYTF.

The genes are TRBV2 and TRBJ2-7; TRBD1 might be the D (5 bases). The CDR3 length is 15 residues. Germline V gene data show CDR1 as SNHLY and CDR2 as FYNNEI. The V and J ends lost 6 bases and 1 base respectively, with 16 bases between them. The CDR3 is CASRFRGYISYEQYF. CDR3 nucleotide sequence: TGTGCCAGCAGATTTAGGGGTTACATTTCCTACGAGCAGTACTTC.

V usage is TRBV3-1 (or the pseudogene TRBV3-2) and J usage is TRBJ1-6; TRBD1 might be the D (5 bases). The CDR3 is made up of 16 amino acids. Germline V CDR1 and CDR2: LGHDT, YNNKEL (reference sequence). Trimming took 4 bases from V and 3 from J, leaving 13 bases between them. The CDR3 loop is CASSPGFGGYNSPLHF. Here the CDR3 DNA reads TGTGCCAGCAGCCCAGGGTTTGGCGGCTATAATTCACCCCTCCACTTT.

The chain couples TRBV30 to TRBJ2-3, with D uncertain. Looked up from germline, CDR1 is GTSNPN and CDR2 is SVGIG (reference sequence). Trimming left V 5 bases short and J 2 bases short, with 11 bases between. This CDR3 is built from 13 residues. CDR3 region: CAWGRSNTDTQYF. Here the CDR3 DNA reads TGTGCCTGGGGGCGGTCCAACACAGATACGCAGTATTTT.

V usage is TRBV3-1 (or the pseudogene TRBV3-2) and J usage is TRBJ2-6; TRBD2 might be the D (5 bases). Germline V CDR1 and CDR2: LGHDT, YNNKEL (reference sequence). Trimming stripped 3 bases from V and 5 bases from J, with 14 bases between. This CDR3 region has 16 residues. In DNA, the CDR3 is TGTGCCAGCAGCCACAACGACGGGGTCTGGGCCAACGTCCTGACTTTC. Its protein product is CASSHNDGVWANVLTF.

This clone was found once. J is TRBJ2-6 and V is TRBV7-2, with no clear D. CDR3 size: 16 residues. The V gene lost 5 bases and the J gene lost 0 bases, with 11 bases spanning the gap. The germline gives CDR1 SGHTA, CDR2 FQGNSA. CDR3 DNA sequence: TGTGCCAGCAGCCGGAGCCTAGGCTCTGGGGCCAACGTCCTGACTTTC. As protein: CASSRSLGSGANVLTF. Together with reference TRBV7-2 and TRBJ2-6, the CDR3 gives the full variable domain: GAGVSQSPSNKVTEKGKDVELRCDPISGHTALYWYRQSLGQGLEFLIYFQGNSAPDKSGLPSDRFSAERTGGSVSTLTIQRTQQEDSAVYLCASSRSLGSGANVLTFGAGSRLTVL.

V usage is TRBV11-3 and J usage is TRBJ2-2; D gene uncertain. CDR1 and CDR2 (germline): SGHNT, YENEEA. V dropped 3 bases and J dropped 5 bases, with 7 bases sitting between them. CDR3 length: 13 amino acids. CDR3: CASSFPGTGELFF. The CDR3 nucleotides are TGTGCCAGCAGCTTCCCCGGGACCGGGGAGCTGTTTTTT.

This chain connects TRBV21-1 to TRBJ1-3. TRBV21-1 is shown as a pseudogene. The CDR3 contains 16 residues. CDR3 residues: CASSLSDCVSGNTIYF. The DNA of the CDR3 is TGTGCCAGCAGCTTGTCCGACTGTGTCTCTGGAAACACCATATATTTT.

In regard to this clone: Other DNA sequences in this specimen translate into the identical CDR3. In DNA form, the CDR3 reads TGCGCCAGCAGCCTGGACAGCTATAATTCACCCCTCCACTTT. This encodes CASSLDSYNSPLHF. V and J are TRBV5-1 and TRBJ1-6, with a possible D match to TRBD1 (6 bases). Germline values: CDR1 SGHRS, CDR2 YFSETQ. Trimming stripped 4 bases from V and 3 bases from J, with 8 bases between. This CDR3 has 14 residues. The full variable domain, in which reference TRBV5-1 and TRBJ1-6 provide the parts outside the CDR3, is KAGVTQTPRYLIKTRGQQVTLSCSPISGHRSVSWYQQTPGQGLQFLFEYFSETQRNKGNFPGRFSGRQFSNSRSEMNVSTLELGDSALYLCASSLDSYNSPLHFGNGTRLTVT.

The gene calls are TRBV5-1 and TRBJ2-1; 8 bases match TRBD2. Germline CDR1 reads SGHRS; CDR2 reads YFSETQ. CDR3 length: 15 residues. V shed 4 bases and J 6 bases; nucleotides not matched to a gene: 9. CDR3 loop: CASSPPGGGFNEQFF. The DNA for the CDR3 is TGCGCCAGCAGCCCGCCTGGCGGGGGGTTCAATGAGCAGTTCTTC.

The V and J genes are TRBV7-2 and TRBJ1-4; TRBD1 might be the D (5 bases). The V end lost 5 bases, the J end lost 3 bases, and 13 bases lay between the germline ends. This CDR3 has 15 amino acids. Germline lookup yields CDR1 SGHTA and CDR2 FQGNSA. CDR3 in DNA: TGTGCCAGCAGCAAGGCAGGGTGGGCTAATGAAAAACTGTTTTTT. Encoded protein: CASSKAGWANEKLFF.

The rearrangement joins TRBV6-2 or TRBV6-3 to TRBJ1-2, with TRBD1 identical over 7 bases. With V trimmed by 2 bases and J by 8 bases, 8 bases remained unmatched. There are 14 residues in the CDR3. From germline, CDR1 is MNHEY and CDR2 SVGEGT. The CDR3 protein is CASSYRPTGVGYTF. The CDR3 DNA reads as TGTGCCAGCAGTTACCGCCCCACAGGGGTCGGCTACACCTTC.

This clone has a single count. The chain is built from TRBV5-1 and TRBJ1-1; D is perhaps TRBD1 (6 bases). The germline V gene encodes CDR1 SGHRS and CDR2 YFSETQ. This CDR3 spans 15 amino acids. V dropped 1 base and J dropped 5 bases, with 15 bases sitting between them. The CDR3 sequence: CASSLYGGRGTEAFF. The CDR3 bases are TGCGCCAGCAGCTTGTATGGGGGCCGCGGTACTGAAGCTTTCTTT.

Comments on this clone: The same CDR3 is also encoded by other DNA sequences in this sample. DNA of the CDR3: TGCGCCAGCAGTACGGGGACAGGGGGCACTGAAGCTTTCTTT. This codes for CASSTGTGGTEAFF. The chain uses TRBV5-1 and TRBJ1-1; 11 nucleotides align to TRBD1. The CDR3 extends over 14 amino acids. Trimming at V came to 5 bases and at J to 4 bases, leaving 4 bases not matched to a gene. Germline CDR1 and CDR2: SGHRS and YFSETQ.

The table lists this clone with a few counts. This sequence joins TRBV7-2 and TRBJ2-1; D is unresolved. The CDR3 covers 14 residues. V lost 1 base, J lost 5 bases, and 9 bases lay in between. Germline assignment: CDR1 SGHTA and CDR2 FQGNSA. The CDR3 coding sequence is TGTGCCAGCAGCTTAGTTCGGGTTAACAATGAGCAGTTCTTC. Encoded protein: CASSLVRVNNEQFF.

This clone came up a few times. The rearrangement uses TRBV2 and TRBJ2-1, with 12 bases that match TRBD1. The germline V gene encodes CDR1 SNHLY and CDR2 FYNNEI. The CDR3 has 15 residues. J lost 7 bases, V lost 7 bases, and 8 bases had no gene match. The chain's CDR3 is CASMGGTGGRNEQFF. The CDR3, as DNA: TGTGCCAGCATGGGGGGGACAGGGGGCCGGAATGAGCAGTTCTTC.

The chain couples TRBV7-9 to TRBJ2-7; TRBD1 is a possible D gene (6 bases). The CDR3 contains 14 residues. The ends were cut back, 2 bases at V and 10 bases at J, with 18 bases in the middle. In germline, CDR1 is SEHNR, CDR2 FQNEAQ (reference sequence). The chain's CDR3 is CASSLSGVLADQYF. The DNA of the CDR3 is TGTGCCAGCAGCTTATCAGGGGTGCTCGCCGATCAGTACTTC.

This clone was counted many times. This chain connects TRBV24-1 to TRBJ2-7; D unclear. Trimming left V 5 bases short and J 4 bases short, with 5 bases between. The germline V gene encodes CDR1 KGHDR and CDR2 SFDVKD. This CDR3 is built from 11 residues. CDR3 DNA: TGTGCCACCAGTGCCGGGTACGAGCAGTACTTC. It is translated as CATSAGYEQYF.